The next 16 T cell receptor beta chains were all read from a single sample in a study of OX40 agonist ivuxolimab in advanced cancers. The data were produced by immunoSEQ multiplex PCR, yet TCRdb's version contains in-frame clones alone and is incomplete. The sample lists about 40,000 clones; approximately 88% were seen once. This specimen consisted of CD4+ or CD8+ T cells sorted from blood, obtained in a trial of the OX40 agonist ivuxolimab. These receptors came from an adult with an advanced solid tumor such as melanoma, head and neck, liver or kidney cancer.

The J gene is TRBJ1-2, the V gene TRBV7-8, with D unclear. V lost 6 bases and J lost 4, with 18 bases in between. The length of the CDR3 is 15 residues. The V gene's germline CDR1 is SGHVS and CDR2 FQNEAQ. CDR3 sequence reads: CASSSQRASLYGYTF. The CDR3 DNA is TGTGCCAGCAGTTCTCAGAGGGCTTCCCTCTATGGCTACACCTTC.

The rearrangement joins TRBV29-1 to TRBJ1-3; TRBD1 agrees at 7 bases. J lost 0 bases, V lost 6 bases, and 2 bases had no gene match. Germline CDR1 reads SQVTM; CDR2 reads ANQGSEA. The CDR3 has 13 amino acids. CDR3 loop: CSVRDSSGNTIYF. The CDR3 nucleotides are TGCAGCGTGCGGGACAGCTCTGGAAACACCATATATTTT. Full variable domain (rest looked up from reference TRBV29-1 and TRBJ1-3): SAVISQKPSRDICQRGTSLTIQCQVDSQVTMMFWYRQQPGQSLTLIATANQGSEATYESGFVIDKFPISRPNLTFSTLTVSNMSPEDSSIYLCSVRDSSGNTIYFGEGSWLTVV.

This chain connects TRBV7-9 to TRBJ2-3; 13 bases fit TRBD2. Germline V gene data show CDR1 as SEHNR and CDR2 as FQNEAQ (reference sequence). V was pared by 5 bases and J by 2 bases, with 10 bases of the junction left unmatched. There are 18 residues in the CDR3. The CDR3 spells CASSTGTSGIPFTDTQYF. The DNA of the CDR3 is TGTGCCAGCAGCACCGGGACTAGCGGGATCCCCTTCACAGATACGCAGTATTTT. The variable domain in full, with the rest retrieved from reference TRBV7-9 and TRBJ2-3, is DTGVSQNPRHKITKRGQNVTFRCDPISEHNRLYWYRQTLGQGPEFLTYFQNEAQLEKSRLLSDRFSAERPKGSFSTLEIQRTEQGDSAMYLCASSTGTSGIPFTDTQYFGPGTRLTVL.

The chain couples TRBV28 to TRBJ1-6; D is unresolved. The CDR3 has 17 amino acids. The V gene's germline CDR1 is MDHEN and CDR2 SYDVKM. The V and J ends lost 5 bases and 1 base respectively, with 15 bases between them. The CDR3 coding sequence is TGTGCCAGCAGTCCCAGACGGTTTCTGTCCTATAATTCACCCCTCCACTTT. Its protein is CASSPRRFLSYNSPLHF. Together with reference TRBV28 and TRBJ1-6, the CDR3 gives the full variable domain: DVKVTQSSRYLVKRTGEKVFLECVQDMDHENMFWYRQDPGLGLRLIYFSYDVKMKEKGDIPEGYSVSREKKERFSLILESASTNQTSMYLCASSPRRFLSYNSPLHFGNGTRLTVT.

The V and J genes are TRBV18 and TRBJ2-2; D is unclear. CDR3 size: 13 residues. Germline V gives CDR1 KGHSH, CDR2 LQKENI. V was cut by 0 bases and J by 6 bases, with 5 bases left in between. The CDR3 sequence: CASSPPWAGELFF. Here the CDR3 DNA reads TGTGCCAGCTCACCACCCTGGGCCGGGGAGCTGTTTTTT.

The V and J genes are TRBV11-2 and TRBJ2-7; 11 bases agree with TRBD2. CDR1 is SGHAT and CDR2 is FQNNGV in the germline V gene. This CDR3 has 15 amino acids. V lost 5 bases, J lost 3 bases, and 6 bases stayed unmatched. CDR3 sequence reads: CASSRGTSGLYEQYF. The CDR3 DNA is TGTGCCAGCAGCCGCGGGACTAGCGGCCTCTACGAGCAGTACTTC. Full variable domain (rest looked up from reference TRBV11-2 and TRBJ2-7): EAGVAQSPRYKIIEKRQSVAFWCNPISGHATLYWYQQILGQGPKLLIQFQNNGVVDDSQLPKDRFSAERLKGVDSTLKIQPAKLEDSAVYLCASSRGTSGLYEQYFGPGTRLTVT.

The chain recombines TRBV5-1 with TRBJ2-2; 11 bases are a match to TRBD2. CDR3 size: 18 residues. Per germline, CDR1 SGHRS and CDR2 YFSETQ. The V segment lost 10 bases and the J segment 1 base; nucleotides outside the gene matches: 15. This CDR3 is CASSLPPTSGVNTGELFF. The DNA for the CDR3 is TGCGCCTCGTCTCTCCCCCCGACTAGCGGGGTGAACACCGGGGAGCTGTTTTTT.

The V gene is TRBV6-6, the J gene TRBJ1-2; D is perhaps TRBD1 (5 bases). V gave up 6 bases and J gave up 7 bases, with 15 bases separating them. Germline V gene lookup returns CDR1 MNHNY and CDR2 SVGAGI (reference sequence). This CDR3 region has 13 residues. As DNA, the CDR3 is TGTGCCAGCAGAAAAGAGGGGCTAGGTGGCTACACCTTC. This sequence encodes CASRKEGLGGYTF.

The rearrangement uses TRBV5-1 and TRBJ2-7; 8 bases map to TRBD1. The length of the CDR3 is 15 residues. The junction had 8 bases not matched to a gene; V was cut back by 0 bases and J by 6 bases. Germline V gives CDR1 SGHRS, CDR2 YFSETQ. CDR3 bases: TGCGCCAGCAGCTTGGCCGCCGGGACAGGCCTCGAGCAGTACTTC. Its translation: CASSLAAGTGLEQYF.

This sequence joins TRBV19 and TRBJ2-5, with D perhaps TRBD1 (5 bases). The CDR3 runs to 15 residues. Trimming removed 6 bases from V and 5 bases from J, with 19 bases in between. Germline CDR1 and CDR2: LNHDA and SQIVND (reference sequence). The chain's CDR3 is CASRTPPRARETQYF. In DNA form, the CDR3 reads TGTGCCAGTAGGACTCCCCCCAGGGCAAGGGAGACCCAGTACTTC.

In regard to this clone: At one end the junction does not follow the germline gene, possibly because of a read error. V usage is TRBV6-5 and J usage is TRBJ2-7; D is undetermined. The CDR3 contains 11 residues. Germline V gene lookup returns CDR1 MNHEY and CDR2 SVGAGI. The CDR3 DNA is TGTGCCAGCAGTTACGTCACAGCTTACCACTTC. The encoded protein is CASSYVTAYHF.

This CDR3 reads CASSPGPPSEQYF. CDR3 coding DNA: TGTGCCAGCAGTCCGGGACCCCCCTCCGAGCAGTACTTC. The V gene is TRBV27, the J gene TRBJ2-7; D possibly uses TRBD1 or TRBD2 (5 bases each). The CDR3 loop spans 13 amino acids. Trimming cost V 5 bases and J 6 bases, with 14 bases left between them. Germline values: CDR1 MNHEY, CDR2 SMNVEV (reference sequence).

The chain employs TRBV7-9 and TRBJ2-7; 8 nucleotides align to TRBD1. Trimming took 5 bases from V and 1 from J; bases not matched to a gene: 10. In germline, CDR1 is SEHNR, CDR2 FQNEAQ (reference sequence). CDR3 length equals 16 residues. As DNA, the CDR3 is TGTGCCAGCAGCACCAGTGGAACAGGGGGATCCTACGAGCAGTACTTC. Its protein is CASSTSGTGGSYEQYF.

In its sample, this clone was seen a few times. The CDR3 here is CASSDSVSSYEQYF. CDR3 nucleotides: TGTGCCAGCAGTGACAGCGTTAGCTCCTACGAGCAGTACTTC. The chain employs TRBV2 and TRBJ2-7; D gene unclear. The V and J ends lost 3 bases and 0 bases respectively, with 9 bases between them. Germline CDR1 and CDR2: SNHLY and FYNNEI. This CDR3 spans 14 amino acids. Using reference TRBV2 and TRBJ2-7 for the parts outside the CDR3, the full variable domain is EPEVTQTPSHQVTQMGQEVILRCVPISNHLYFYWYRQILGQKVEFLVSFYNNEISEKSEIFDDQFSVERPDGSNFTLKIRSTKLEDSAMYFCASSDSVSSYEQYFGPGTRLTVT.

The chain has TRBV27 and TRBJ2-3, with a weak D call TRBD2 (5 bases). The CDR3 is made up of 17 amino acids. The V and J ends lost 2 bases and 0 bases respectively, with 15 bases between them. The germline CDR1 and CDR2 sequences are MNHEY and SMNVEV (reference sequence). CDR3 protein: CASSLSGRNPSTDTQYF. The CDR3 DNA is TGTGCCAGCAGTTTAAGCGGCCGGAATCCTAGCACAGATACGCAGTATTTT.

The V and J genes are TRBV12-5 and TRBJ2-7; 7 bases align to TRBD1. V shed 6 bases and J 6 bases; nucleotides not matched to a gene: 14. There are 15 residues in the CDR3. Germline assignment: CDR1 LGHNT and CDR2 FRNRAP. CDR3 amino acids: CASGRPGTETREQYF. CDR3 coding DNA: TGTGCTAGTGGCCGCCCCGGGACAGAGACCCGCGAGCAGTACTTC.